This T cell receptor (beta chain) was retrieved from a study of cytomegalovirus exposure and HLA in healthy donors. In this sample, this clone turned up a few times. TCRdb keeps only in-frame clones here, not all; method: immunoSEQ multiplex PCR. This sample carries 330,000 or so clones, about nine tenths of them seen once, and the ten largest clones take roughly 0.8%. The V and J ends lost 5 bases and 6 bases respectively, with 13 bases between them. The CDR3 spans 14 residues. In germline, CDR1 is SGHVS, CDR2 FNYEAQ. The chain is built from TRBV7-6 and TRBJ2-2, with D perhaps TRBD1 (6 bases). Sequencing was performed on PBMCs. This clonotype originated in a woman under 30 in good health and CMV-seronegative. CDR3 sequence reads: CASSLSTGPGELFF. CDR3 sequence (DNA): TGTGCCAGCAGCCTGTCGACAGGCCCCGGGGAGCTGTTTTTT. Supplemented by reference TRBV7-6 and TRBJ2-2, the full variable domain reads GAGVSQSPRYKVTKRGQDVALRCDPISGHVSLYWYRQALGQGPEFLTYFNYEAQQDKSGLPNDRFSAERPEGSISTLTIQRTEQRDSAMYRCASSLSTGPGELFFGEGSRLTVL.